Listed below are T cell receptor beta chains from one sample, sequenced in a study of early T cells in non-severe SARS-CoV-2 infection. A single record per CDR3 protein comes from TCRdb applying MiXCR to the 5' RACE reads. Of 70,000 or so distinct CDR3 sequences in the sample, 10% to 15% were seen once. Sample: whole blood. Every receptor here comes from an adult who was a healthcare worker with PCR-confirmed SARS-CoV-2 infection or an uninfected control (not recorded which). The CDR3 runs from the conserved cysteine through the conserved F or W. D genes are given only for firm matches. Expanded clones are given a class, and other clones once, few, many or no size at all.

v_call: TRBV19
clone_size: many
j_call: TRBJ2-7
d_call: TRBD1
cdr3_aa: CASSGTGVYEQYF
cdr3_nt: TGTGCCAGTAGCGGGACAGGGGTCTACGAGCAGTACTTC

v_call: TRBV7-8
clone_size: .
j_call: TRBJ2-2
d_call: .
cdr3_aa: CASSLAGTTGELFF
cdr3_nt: TGTGCCAGCAGCTTAGCTGGTACCACCGGGGAGCTGTTTTTT

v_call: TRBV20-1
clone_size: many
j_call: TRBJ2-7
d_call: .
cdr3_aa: CSATDRVSYEQYF
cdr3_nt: TGCAGTGCAACCGACAGAGTCTCCTACGAGCAGTACTTC

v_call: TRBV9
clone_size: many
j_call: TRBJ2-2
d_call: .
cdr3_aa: CASSTSTGELFF
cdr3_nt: TGTGCCAGCAGCACCAGCACCGGGGAGCTGTTTTTT

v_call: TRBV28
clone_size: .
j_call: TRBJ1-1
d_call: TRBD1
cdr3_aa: CASSPGQGRTEAFF
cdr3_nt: TGTGCCAGCAGTCCAGGACAGGGGAGGACTGAAGCTTTCTTT

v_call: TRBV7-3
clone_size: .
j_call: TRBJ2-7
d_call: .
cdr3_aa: CASSLLQGYEQYF
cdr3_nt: TGTGCCAGCAGCTTACTTCAGGGCTACGAGCAGTACTTC

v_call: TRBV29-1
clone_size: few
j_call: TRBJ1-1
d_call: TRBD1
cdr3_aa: CSVAFDRGATEAFF
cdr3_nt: TGCAGCGTTGCATTTGACAGGGGAGCCACTGAAGCTTTCTTT

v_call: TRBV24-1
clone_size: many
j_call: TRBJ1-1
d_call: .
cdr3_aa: CATSWGTEAFF
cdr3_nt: TGTGCCACGAGCTGGGGCACTGAAGCTTTCTTT

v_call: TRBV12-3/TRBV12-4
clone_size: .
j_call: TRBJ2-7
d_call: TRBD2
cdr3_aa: CASSFAQRESSYEQYF
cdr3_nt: TGTGCCAGCAGTTTTGCTCAGCGGGAGAGCTCCTACGAGCAGTACTTC

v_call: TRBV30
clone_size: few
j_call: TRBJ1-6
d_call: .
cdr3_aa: CAWSRDNSPLHF
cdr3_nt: TGTGCCTGGAGCCGCGATAATTCACCCCTCCACTTT

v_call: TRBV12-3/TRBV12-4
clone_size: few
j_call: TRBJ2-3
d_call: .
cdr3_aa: CASSLGGLKTADTQYF
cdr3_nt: TGTGCCAGCAGTTTAGGGGGCCTCAAGACCGCAGATACGCAGTATTTT

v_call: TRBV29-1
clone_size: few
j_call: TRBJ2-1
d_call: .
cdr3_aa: CSVVGRPVRNEQFF
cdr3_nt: TGCAGCGTTGTTGGCAGGCCCGTAAGAAATGAGCAGTTCTTC

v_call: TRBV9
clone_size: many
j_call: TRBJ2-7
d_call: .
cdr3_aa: CASSPRDIDEQYF
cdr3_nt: TGTGCCAGCAGCCCCCGGGACATCGACGAGCAGTACTTC

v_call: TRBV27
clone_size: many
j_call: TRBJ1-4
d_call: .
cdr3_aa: CASSRARRQEKLFF
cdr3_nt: TGTGCCAGCAGCCGGGCCCGGAGGCAGGAAAAACTGTTTTTT

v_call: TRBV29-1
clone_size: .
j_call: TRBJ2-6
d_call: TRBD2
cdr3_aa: CSALLAGEAGANVLTF
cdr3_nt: TGCAGCGCCCTACTAGCGGGAGAGGCTGGGGCCAACGTCCTGACTTTC

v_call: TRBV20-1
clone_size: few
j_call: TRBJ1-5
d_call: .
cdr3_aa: CSAIRVGDQPQHF
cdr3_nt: TGCAGTGCTATCAGGGTAGGGGATCAGCCCCAGCATTTT

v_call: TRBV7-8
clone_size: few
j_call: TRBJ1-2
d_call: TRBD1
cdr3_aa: CASSSDRGNGYTF
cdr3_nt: TGTGCCAGCAGCTCGGACAGGGGTAATGGCTACACCTTC

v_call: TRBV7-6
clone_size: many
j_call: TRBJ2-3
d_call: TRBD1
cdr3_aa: CASSVGPGQGGPDTQYF
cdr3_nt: TGTGCCAGCAGCGTAGGACCGGGACAGGGAGGCCCAGATACGCAGTATTTT

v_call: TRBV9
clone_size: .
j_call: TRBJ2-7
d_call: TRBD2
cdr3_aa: CASSVGIGTSRDEQYF
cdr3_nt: TGTGCCAGCAGCGTAGGAATAGGGACTAGTAGAGACGAGCAGTACTTC

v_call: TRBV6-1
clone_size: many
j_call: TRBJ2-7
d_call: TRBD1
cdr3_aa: CASSGWRQGLNEQYF
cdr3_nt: TGTGCCAGCAGTGGATGGAGACAGGGCTTAAACGAGCAGTACTTC

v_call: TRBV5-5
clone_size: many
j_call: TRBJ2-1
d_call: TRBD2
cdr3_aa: CASSLRTSGQGNYNEQFF
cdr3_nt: TGTGCCAGCAGCTTGCGTACTAGCGGGCAAGGGAACTACAATGAGCAGTTCTTC

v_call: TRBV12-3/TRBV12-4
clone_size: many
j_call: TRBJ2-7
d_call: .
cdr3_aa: CASSLSHSGGQYF
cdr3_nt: TGTGCCAGCAGTTTATCCCATTCCGGGGGGCAGTACTTC

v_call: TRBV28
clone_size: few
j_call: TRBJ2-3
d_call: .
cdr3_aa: CASSTRTEYTDTQYF
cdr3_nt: TGTGCCAGCAGTACCCGGACGGAGTACACAGATACGCAGTATTTT

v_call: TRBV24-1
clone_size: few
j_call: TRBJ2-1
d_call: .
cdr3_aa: CATSDFTGSSYNEQFF
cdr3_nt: TGTGCCACCAGTGATTTCACCGGCAGCTCCTACAATGAGCAGTTCTTC

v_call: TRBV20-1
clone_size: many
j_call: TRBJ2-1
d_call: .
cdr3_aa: CSASLRQGRYEQFF
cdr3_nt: TGCAGTGCTAGCCTTAGGCAGGGGAGGTATGAGCAGTTCTTC

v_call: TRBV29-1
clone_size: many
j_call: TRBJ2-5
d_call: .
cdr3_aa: CSADAASETQYF
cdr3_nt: TGCAGCGCGGACGCCGCGTCAGAGACCCAGTACTTC

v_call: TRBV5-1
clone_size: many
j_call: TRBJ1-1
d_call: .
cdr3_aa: CASSFGPNTEAFF
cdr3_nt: TGCGCCAGCAGCTTTGGGCCCAACACTGAAGCTTTCTTT

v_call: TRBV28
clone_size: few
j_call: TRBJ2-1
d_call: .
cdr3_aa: CASSLVYDFQQFF
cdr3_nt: TGTGCCAGCAGTTTAGTATACGACTTTCAACAGTTCTTC

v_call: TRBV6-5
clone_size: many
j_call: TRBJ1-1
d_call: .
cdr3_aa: CASRFGTDTEAFF
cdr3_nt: TGTGCCAGCAGATTTGGTACGGACACTGAAGCTTTCTTT

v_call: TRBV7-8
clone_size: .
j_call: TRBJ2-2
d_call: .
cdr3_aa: CASSNGANTGELFF
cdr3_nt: TGTGCCAGCAGCAACGGGGCGAACACCGGGGAGCTGTTTTTT

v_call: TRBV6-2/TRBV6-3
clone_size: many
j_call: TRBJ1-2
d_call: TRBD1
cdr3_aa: CASSFPPGTGMDGYTF
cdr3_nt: TGTGCCAGCAGTTTCCCTCCCGGGACAGGGATGGATGGCTACACCTTC

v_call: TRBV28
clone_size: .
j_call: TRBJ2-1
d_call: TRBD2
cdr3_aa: CASSLAGGPYNEQFF
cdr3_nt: TGTGCCAGCAGTTTAGCGGGAGGCCCCTACAATGAGCAGTTCTTC

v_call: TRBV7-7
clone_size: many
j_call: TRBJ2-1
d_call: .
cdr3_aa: CASSLVTSGTEQFF
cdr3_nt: TGTGCCAGCAGCTTAGTGACCTCAGGCACTGAGCAGTTCTTC

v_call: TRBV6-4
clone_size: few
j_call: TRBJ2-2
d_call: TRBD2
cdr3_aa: CASSLGLAGVLLNTGELFF
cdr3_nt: TGTGCCAGCAGTCTCGGACTAGCGGGGGTCCTGTTGAACACCGGGGAGCTGTTTTTT